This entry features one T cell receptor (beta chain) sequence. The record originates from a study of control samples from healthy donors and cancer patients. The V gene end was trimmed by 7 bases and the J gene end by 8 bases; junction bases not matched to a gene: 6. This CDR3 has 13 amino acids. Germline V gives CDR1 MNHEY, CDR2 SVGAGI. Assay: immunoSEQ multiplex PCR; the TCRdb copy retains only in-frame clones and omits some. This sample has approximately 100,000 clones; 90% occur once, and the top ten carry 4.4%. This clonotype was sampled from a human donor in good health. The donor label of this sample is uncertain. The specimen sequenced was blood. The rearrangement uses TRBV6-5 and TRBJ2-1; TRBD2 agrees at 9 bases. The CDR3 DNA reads TGTGCCAGCAAGACTAGCGGAGGGCATGAGCAGTTCTTC. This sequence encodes CASKTSGGHEQFF.